The 27 T cell receptor beta chains listed next were all sequenced from one sample in a study of blood T cell repertoires in COVID-19. Sequencing used immunoSEQ multiplex PCR; TCRdb keeps in-frame clones, though not all of them. The data contain some 40,000 clones, approximately 90% of them seen just once; the ten biggest clones take up 2.2%. The source material was peripheral blood. These receptors originate from a man aged 50-59 years with active COVID-19.

The chain combines TRBV7-9 with TRBJ2-3; TRBD2 aligns across 7 bases. The CDR3 runs 19 residues. Per the germline V gene, CDR1 is SEHNR and CDR2 is FQNEAQ (reference sequence). V lost 5 bases, J lost 1 base, and 18 bases stayed unmatched. The CDR3 coding sequence is TGTGCCAGCAGCCAACCCCTTCGAGGCGGGGGAATCGGCACAGATACGCAGTATTTT. It is translated as CASSQPLRGGGIGTDTQYF.

This chain joins TRBV10-3 and TRBJ1-2; 11 bases are shared with TRBD1. Germline V gene sequence: CDR1 ENHRY, CDR2 SYGVKD. Germline trimming cut 4 bases from V and 8 bases from J; bases unmatched to any gene: 3. The CDR3 is made up of 13 amino acids. The CDR3: CAISGTGGGGYTF. In DNA, the CDR3 is TGTGCCATCAGTGGGACAGGGGGCGGCGGCTACACCTTC.

This chain links TRBV7-6 with TRBJ2-2; D uncertain. This CDR3 spans 14 amino acids. The germline V gene encodes CDR1 SGHVS and CDR2 FNYEAQ. V lost 3 bases, J lost 3 bases, and 8 bases lay in between. The CDR3 loop is CASSFKTYTGELFF. The CDR3 DNA reads as TGTGCCAGCAGCTTTAAGACATACACCGGGGAGCTGTTTTTT.

This clone has just one count. J is TRBJ1-6 and V is TRBV27; no clear D. Trimming took 5 bases from V and 9 from J, leaving 17 bases between them. CDR1 is MNHEY and CDR2 is SMNVEV in the germline V gene (reference sequence). The CDR3 covers 15 residues. In DNA, the CDR3 is TGTGCCAGCAGTGCCCGACCAGGTTTAGGTTCACCCCTCCACTTT. It yields the protein CASSARPGLGSPLHF.

The sample holds one count of this clone. The chain recombines TRBV19 with TRBJ2-1; the match to TRBD2 covers 16 bases. This CDR3 spans 17 amino acids. Germline CDR1 LNHDA, CDR2 SQIVND (reference sequence). The V segment lost 2 bases and the J segment 10 bases; nucleotides outside the gene matches: 8. The CDR3, as DNA: TGTGCCAGTAGTATACCGCGGGGGACTAGCGGGAGGGACGAGCAGTTCTTC. This translates into CASSIPRGTSGRDEQFF. Together with reference TRBV19 and TRBJ2-1, the CDR3 gives the full variable domain: DGGITQSPKYLFRKEGQNVTLSCEQNLNHDAMYWYRQDPGQGLRLIYYSQIVNDFQKGDIAEGYSVSREKKESFPLTVTSAQKNPTAFYLCASSIPRGTSGRDEQFFGPGTRLTVL.

This chain uses TRBV5-1 with TRBJ2-7, with 10 bases lining up with TRBD1. Germline CDR1 reads SGHRS; CDR2 reads YFSETQ. J was trimmed by 2 bases and V by 6 bases; bases with no gene match: 5. The CDR3 contains 14 residues. CDR3 loop: CASNPGTGAYEQYF. The CDR3, as DNA: TGCGCCAGCAACCCCGGGACAGGGGCCTACGAGCAGTACTTC.

The chain joins TRBV2 to TRBJ1-2, with 12 bases that match TRBD1. J lost 4 bases, V lost 6 bases, and 6 bases had no gene match. Looked up from germline, CDR1 is SNHLY and CDR2 is FYNNEI. The CDR3 sequence is 15 residues long. CDR3 coding DNA: TGTGCCAGCAGATCCGGGACAGGGGGCGTCTATGGCTACACCTTC. The encoded protein is CASRSGTGGVYGYTF.

With regard to this clone: Germline is not matched at one junction end, which may reflect a read error. The J gene is TRBJ2-6, the V gene TRBV7-7, with 8 bases matching TRBD1. Germline V gives CDR1 SSHAT, CDR2 FNYEAQ (reference sequence). This CDR3 has 15 residues. The CDR3 DNA follows: TGTGCTAGCAGCTCGACAGGGGCTGGGGCCAACGTCCTGACTTTC. It codes for CASSSTGAGANVLTF.

The chain recombines TRBV1 with TRBJ2-3; the D segment call TRBD2 is taken from the table without a DNA check. TRBV1 is noted as a pseudogene. The CDR3 runs to 16 residues. The CDR3 bases are TGCACCAGCAGCCGCGGCTCGCGGGAGATGACAGATACGCAGTATTTT. As protein: CTSSRGSREMTDTQYF.

V gene TRBV11-3 combines with J gene TRBJ1-1; D gene uncertain. Trimming stripped 1 base from V and 8 bases from J, with 11 bases between. The germline gives CDR1 SGHNT, CDR2 YENEEA. This CDR3 has 13 residues. The CDR3 protein is CASSLAPDLEAFF. DNA of the CDR3: TGTGCCAGCAGCTTAGCGCCAGATTTAGAAGCTTTCTTT.

The chain couples TRBV4-3 to TRBJ1-1; D is perhaps TRBD1 (5 bases). Germline loops: CDR1 LGHNA, CDR2 YSLEER. Trimming removed 3 bases from V and 7 bases from J, with 12 bases in between. The CDR3 loop spans 13 amino acids. CDR3 in amino acids: CASSQGIGGEAFF. In DNA form, the CDR3 reads TGCGCCAGCAGCCAGGGTATCGGGGGTGAAGCTTTCTTT.

The chain carries TRBV18 and TRBJ2-5, with D maybe TRBD2 (5 bases). Trimming removed 0 bases at V and 4 bases at J, with 6 bases between. Germline values: CDR1 KGHSH, CDR2 LQKENI. The CDR3 has 13 amino acids. This CDR3 is CASSPPSGETQYF. The DNA for the CDR3 is TGTGCCAGCTCACCACCGAGCGGAGAGACCCAGTACTTC.

V usage is TRBV18 and J usage is TRBJ2-2, with a possible D match to TRBD2 (6 bases). CDR1 and CDR2 (germline): KGHSH, LQKENI. V was clipped by 0 bases and J by 0 bases, with 8 bases between them. The CDR3 spans 16 residues. CDR3 nucleotide sequence: TGTGCCAGCTCACCACCGGGGGGTGCGAACACCGGGGAGCTGTTTTTT. This codes for CASSPPGGANTGELFF.

This clone appeared a few times. This chain links TRBV6-6 with TRBJ1-6, with TRBD1 matching over 7 bases. V lost 2 bases and J lost 8; bases outside the gene matches: 9. The CDR3 is 16 residues long. CDR1 and CDR2 from the germline V gene are MNHNY and SVGAGI (reference sequence). CDR3 in amino acids: CASSYRATGDDSPLHF. DNA of the CDR3: TGTGCCAGCAGTTACAGGGCAACAGGGGACGATTCACCCCTCCACTTT.

The rearrangement uses TRBV20-1 and TRBJ2-7; 8 bases map to TRBD1. V shed 7 bases and J 6 bases; nucleotides not matched to a gene: 5. The CDR3 length is 11 residues. The germline V gene has CDR1 DFQATT and CDR2 SNEGSKA (reference sequence). The CDR3: CSGGQGAEQYF. Here the CDR3 DNA reads TGCAGTGGGGGGCAGGGGGCCGAGCAGTACTTC.

J is TRBJ1-2 and V is TRBV6-5; maybe TRBD1 (6 bases). This CDR3 spans 13 amino acids. Germline CDR1 is MNHEY and CDR2 is SVGAGI. V lost 10 bases, J lost 3 bases, and 15 bases lay in between. The DNA of the CDR3 is TGTGCCACCCTAGGGGGGGGCGACTATGGCTACACCTTC. It codes for CATLGGGDYGYTF.

The chain has TRBV9 and TRBJ2-1; D is possibly TRBD1 (7 bases). The V end lost 4 bases, the J end lost 1 base, and 15 bases lay between the germline ends. The CDR3 length is 16 residues. Germline V CDR1 and CDR2: SGDLS, YYNGEE. CDR3 region: CASSLYRGGSYNEQFF. The CDR3 DNA follows: TGTGCCAGCAGCTTATACAGGGGAGGATCCTACAATGAGCAGTTCTTC.

This chain connects TRBV2 to TRBJ2-1; TRBD2 aligns across 11 bases. The CDR3 spans 14 residues. The germline gives CDR1 SNHLY, CDR2 FYNNEI. The junction had 3 bases not matched to a gene; V was cut back by 7 bases and J by 4 bases. This chain's CDR3 is CASTTSGGYNEQFF. CDR3 bases: TGTGCCAGCACTACTAGCGGGGGATACAATGAGCAGTTCTTC. The variable domain in full, with the rest retrieved from reference TRBV2 and TRBJ2-1, is EPEVTQTPSHQVTQMGQEVILRCVPISNHLYFYWYRQILGQKVEFLVSFYNNEISEKSEIFDDQFSVERPDGSNFTLKIRSTKLEDSAMYFCASTTSGGYNEQFFGPGTRLTVL.

V gene TRBV18 combines with J gene TRBJ2-5; the D is unclear. Germline V gene data show CDR1 as KGHSH and CDR2 as LQKENI. V lost 0 bases and J lost 5, with 7 bases in between. CDR3 size: 13 residues. The CDR3 region has the DNA TGTGCCAGCTCACCACCGGTCCGGGAGACCCAGTACTTC. This translates into CASSPPVRETQYF.

The chain carries TRBV7-8 and TRBJ1-1, with TRBD1 matching over 9 bases. Unmatched junction bases numbered 3, after V lost 2 bases and J lost 5 bases. Looked up from germline, CDR1 is SGHVS and CDR2 is FQNEAQ. CDR3 length equals 14 residues. As DNA, the CDR3 is TGTGCCAGCAGCTTAACAGGGGGCCGAACTGAAGCTTTCTTT. This translates into CASSLTGGRTEAFF.

This chain joins TRBV5-6 and TRBJ1-2, with TRBD1 matching over 8 bases. This CDR3 region has 14 residues. Germline values: CDR1 SGHDT, CDR2 YYEEEE. The J segment lost 4 bases and the V segment lost 0 bases, leaving 2 bases of the junction unmatched. The CDR3 sequence: CASSLGDRSYGYTF. As DNA, the CDR3 is TGTGCCAGCAGCTTGGGGGACAGGTCCTATGGCTACACCTTC. Full variable domain (remainder filled in from reference TRBV5-6 and TRBJ1-2): DAGVTQSPTHLIKTRGQQVTLRCSPKSGHDTVSWYQQALGQGPQFIFQYYEEEERQRGNFPDRFSGHQFPNYSSELNVNALLLGDSALYLCASSLGDRSYGYTFGSGTRLTVV.

In its sample, this clone was seen once. This chain joins TRBV29-1 and TRBJ2-3; D perhaps matches TRBD1 (6 bases). Germline values: CDR1 SQVTM, CDR2 ANQGSEA. V lost 5 bases to trimming and J lost 4 bases, with 13 bases between them. The CDR3 length is 13 residues. The CDR3 DNA is TGCAGCGTTAGACAGGTGGGGGCAGATACGCAGTATTTT. This codes for CSVRQVGADTQYF.

The rearrangement links TRBV7-3 to TRBJ2-5; 9 bases align to TRBD1. J gave up 3 bases and V 2 bases, and 10 bases lay outside the gene matches. This CDR3 is 17 amino acids long. Germline V lookup: CDR1 SGHTA, CDR2 FQGTGA. CDR3 in amino acids: CASSLYALGTGKETQYF. The CDR3 nucleotides read TGTGCCAGCAGCTTATACGCCCTGGGGACAGGGAAAGAGACCCAGTACTTC.

V gene TRBV29-1 combines with J gene TRBJ1-2, with D unresolved. With 3 bases removed from V and 5 bases from J, the gap between germline ends came to 10 bases. The V gene's germline CDR1 is SQVTM and CDR2 ANQGSEA. This CDR3 is built from 12 residues. The CDR3 reads CSVDLREYGYTF. DNA for the CDR3: TGCAGCGTTGACCTACGCGAGTATGGCTACACCTTC.

CDR3 sequence (DNA): TGCGCCAGCAGCTTGGCTACCAATCTCAATGAGCAGTTCTTC. Translating it yields CASSLATNLNEQFF. The rearrangement links TRBV5-1 to TRBJ2-1; D unclear. The V gene's germline CDR1 is SGHRS and CDR2 YFSETQ. This CDR3 is built from 14 residues. Trimming pared 0 bases from V and 6 bases from J, leaving 10 bases between.

CDR3 DNA sequence: TGTGCCAGCAGTCTGCGATATGACACTGAAGCTTTCTTT. Translated: CASSLRYDTEAFF. This chain links TRBV6-5 with TRBJ1-1; D gene unclear. Per the germline V gene, CDR1 is MNHEY and CDR2 is SVGAGI. CDR3 length equals 13 residues. V was cut by 5 bases and J by 3 bases, with 10 bases left in between.

The J gene is TRBJ2-3, the V gene TRBV29-1; unclear D gene. The germline V and J ends were trimmed by 4 bases and 11 bases, with 10 bases remaining between them. The germline gives CDR1 SQVTM, CDR2 ANQGSEA. The CDR3 contains 10 residues. Written as DNA, the CDR3 is TGCAGCGTTGGGGTAGCTCTGCAGTATTTT. It codes for CSVGVALQYF.